These 7 T cell receptor beta chains were all obtained from the same sample, sequenced in a study of Graves' ophthalmopathy and Graves' hyperthyroidism. TCR beta CDR3 regions were amplified from RNA transcripts. Second-round multiplex PCR came after a first-round RT-PCR that employed HTBI primers. One entry per CDR3 protein, called by TCRdb with MiXCR from the multiplex PCR reads. The sample records about 1.1 million distinct CDR3 sequences, 35% to 40% being singletons. Material: peripheral blood or thyroid tissue (not recorded which). Receptors originate from an adult man with Graves' hyperthyroidism.

The genes are TRBV24-1 and TRBJ1-6; 9 nucleotides agree with TRBD1. Germline V lookup: CDR1 KGHDR, CDR2 SFDVKD. J was trimmed by 8 bases and V by 3 bases; bases with no gene match: 7. CDR3 length: 16 amino acids. The CDR3, as DNA: TGTGCCACCAGTGATCCCCGGACAGGGGCAGATTCACCCCTCCACTTT. Residues: CATSDPRTGADSPLHF.

The V call is TRBV10-3, the J call TRBJ2-7, with D hard to call. The J call may be wrong; the DNA end is better matched by TRBJ2-1. Germline CDR1 reads ENHRY; CDR2 reads SYGVKD. The CDR3 consists of 15 residues. As DNA, the CDR3 is TGTGCCATCAGTGACGAAGGGCTGTGGATGGATGAGCAGTTCTTC. It codes for CAISDEGLWMDEQFF.

This clonotype appeared a few times. The chain combines TRBV5-4 with TRBJ2-7; possible D gene TRBD2, 6 bases. The V end lost 4 bases, the J end lost 5 bases, and 19 bases lay between the germline ends. The CDR3 sequence is 15 residues long. Per germline, CDR1 SGHNT and CDR2 YYREEE (reference sequence). The CDR3: CASSPSGGASHEQYF. CDR3 in DNA: TGTGCCAGCAGCCCATCCGGGGGTGCTTCCCACGAGCAGTACTTC.

This sequence joins TRBV7-9 and TRBJ1-1; D gene uncertain. Between the trimmed V and J ends, which lost 3 bases and 3 bases, there was a span of 5 bases. The CDR3 sequence is 12 residues long. The germline V gene has CDR1 SEHNR and CDR2 FQNEAQ (reference sequence). CDR3 residues: CASSLPHTEAFF. The DNA for the CDR3 is TGTGCCAGCAGCTTGCCTCACACTGAAGCTTTCTTT.

The chain has TRBV5-1 and TRBJ2-2; possible D gene TRBD2, 6 bases. Germline V CDR1 and CDR2: SGHRS, YFSETQ. The V and J ends lost 4 bases and 3 bases respectively, with 10 bases between them. The CDR3 loop spans 14 amino acids. In DNA form, the CDR3 reads TGCGCCAGCAGCCGGGACTTGTACACCGGGGAGCTGTTTTTT. Protein product: CASSRDLYTGELFF.

The chain is built from TRBV5-1 and TRBJ2-2, with D possibly being TRBD2 (6 bases). Trimming took off 3 bases at V and 0 bases at J, with 9 bases between the two ends. The CDR3 sequence is 15 residues long. The V gene's germline CDR1 is SGHRS and CDR2 YFSETQ. The CDR3 reads CASSWGDPNTGELFF. In DNA, the CDR3 is TGCGCCAGCAGCTGGGGGGATCCGAACACCGGGGAGCTGTTTTTT. The full variable domain, with the rest looked up from reference TRBV5-1 and TRBJ2-2, is KAGVTQTPRYLIKTRGQQVTLSCSPISGHRSVSWYQQTPGQGLQFLFEYFSETQRNKGNFPGRFSGRQFSNSRSEMNVSTLELGDSALYLCASSWGDPNTGELFFGEGSRLTVL.

This clonotype was picked up one time. The chain uses TRBV7-3 and TRBJ2-5; tentative D call: TRBD2 (6 bases). Trimming stripped 8 bases from V and 1 base from J, with 11 bases between. CDR3 size: 13 residues. The germline V gene has CDR1 SGHTA and CDR2 FQGTGA. The CDR3 here is CASLAAGQETQYF. The CDR3, as DNA: TGTGCCAGCTTAGCAGCGGGCCAAGAGACCCAGTACTTC.